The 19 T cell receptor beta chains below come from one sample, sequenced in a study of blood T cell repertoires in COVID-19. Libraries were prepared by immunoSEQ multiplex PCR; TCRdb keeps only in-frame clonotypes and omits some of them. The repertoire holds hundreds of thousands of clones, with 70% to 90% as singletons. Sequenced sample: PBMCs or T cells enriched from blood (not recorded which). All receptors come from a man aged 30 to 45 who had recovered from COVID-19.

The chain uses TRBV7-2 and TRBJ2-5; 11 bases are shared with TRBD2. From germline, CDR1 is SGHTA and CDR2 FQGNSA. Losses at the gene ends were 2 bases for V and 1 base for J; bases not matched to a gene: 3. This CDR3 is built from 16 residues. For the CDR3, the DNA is TGTGCCAGCAGCTTATCTACTAGCGGGGGCCAAGAGACCCAGTACTTC. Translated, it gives CASSLSTSGGQETQYF.

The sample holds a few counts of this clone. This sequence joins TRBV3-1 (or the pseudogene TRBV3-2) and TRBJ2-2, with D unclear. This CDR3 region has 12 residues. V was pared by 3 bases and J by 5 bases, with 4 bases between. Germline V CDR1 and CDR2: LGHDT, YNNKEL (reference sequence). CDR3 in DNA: TGTGCCAGCAGCCATTCGACCGGGGAGCTGTTTTTT. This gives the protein CASSHSTGELFF.

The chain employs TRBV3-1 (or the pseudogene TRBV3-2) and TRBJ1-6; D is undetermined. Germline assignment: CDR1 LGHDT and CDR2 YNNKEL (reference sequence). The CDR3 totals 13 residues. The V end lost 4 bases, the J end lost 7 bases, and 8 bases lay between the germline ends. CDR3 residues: CASSRSANSPLHF. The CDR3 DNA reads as TGTGCCAGCAGCCGTTCTGCGAATTCACCCCTCCACTTT.

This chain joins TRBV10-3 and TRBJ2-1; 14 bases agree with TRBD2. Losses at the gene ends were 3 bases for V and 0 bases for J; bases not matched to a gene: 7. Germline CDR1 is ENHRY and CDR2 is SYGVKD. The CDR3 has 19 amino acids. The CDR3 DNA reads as TGTGCCATCAGTGACGGACTAGCGGGGGGCCTATACTCCTACAATGAGCAGTTCTTC. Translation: CAISDGLAGGLYSYNEQFF.

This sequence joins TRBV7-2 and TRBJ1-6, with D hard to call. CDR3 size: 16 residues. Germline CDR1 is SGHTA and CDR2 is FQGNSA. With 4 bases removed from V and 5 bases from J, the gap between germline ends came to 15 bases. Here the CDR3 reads CASSSQTVVNNSPLHF. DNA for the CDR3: TGTGCCAGCAGCTCCCAGACTGTCGTTAATAATTCACCCCTCCACTTT.

In DNA, the CDR3 is TGTGCCAGCAGCCAAGAATGGACAGGGGGTTCTGGCTACACCTTC. Protein: CASSQEWTGGSGYTF. This rearrangement joins TRBV3-1 (or the pseudogene TRBV3-2) to TRBJ1-2, with TRBD1 matching 10 bases. The CDR3 covers 15 residues. The junction had 5 bases not matched to a gene; V was cut back by 0 bases and J by 7 bases. Germline V CDR1 and CDR2: LGHDT, YNNKEL (reference sequence).

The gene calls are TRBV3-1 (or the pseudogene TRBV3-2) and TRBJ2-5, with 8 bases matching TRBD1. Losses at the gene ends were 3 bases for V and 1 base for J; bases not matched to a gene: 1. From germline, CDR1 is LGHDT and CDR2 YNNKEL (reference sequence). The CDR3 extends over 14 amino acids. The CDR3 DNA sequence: TGTGCCAGCAGCCAGGGACAGGTCCAAGAGACCCAGTACTTC. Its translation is CASSQGQVQETQYF.

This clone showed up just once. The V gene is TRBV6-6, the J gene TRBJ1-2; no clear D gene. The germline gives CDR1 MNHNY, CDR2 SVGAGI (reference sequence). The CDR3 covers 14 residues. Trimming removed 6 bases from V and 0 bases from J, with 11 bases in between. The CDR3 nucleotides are TGTGCCAGCAGCGGATTGGAGACTAACTATGGCTACACCTTC. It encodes CASSGLETNYGYTF.

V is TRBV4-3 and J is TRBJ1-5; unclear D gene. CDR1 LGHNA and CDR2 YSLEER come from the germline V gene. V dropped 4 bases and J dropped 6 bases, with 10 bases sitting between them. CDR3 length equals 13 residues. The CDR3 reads CASSPNLGQPQHF. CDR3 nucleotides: TGCGCCAGCAGCCCAAATCTAGGTCAGCCCCAGCATTTT.

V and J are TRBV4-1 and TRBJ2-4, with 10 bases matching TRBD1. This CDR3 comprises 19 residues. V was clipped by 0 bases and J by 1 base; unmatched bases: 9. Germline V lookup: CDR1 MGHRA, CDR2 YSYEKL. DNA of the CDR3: TGCGCCAGCAGCCAAGACGCCGGGACAGGGGCGAGGGCCAAAAACATTCAGTACTTC. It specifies CASSQDAGTGARAKNIQYF.

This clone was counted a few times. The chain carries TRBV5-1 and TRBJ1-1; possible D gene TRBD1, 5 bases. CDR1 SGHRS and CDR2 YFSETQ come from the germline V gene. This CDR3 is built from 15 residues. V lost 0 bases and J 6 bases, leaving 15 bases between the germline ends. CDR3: CASSLEGQGGAEAFF. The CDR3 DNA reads TGCGCCAGCAGCTTGGAGGGGCAGGGAGGCGCTGAAGCTTTCTTT.

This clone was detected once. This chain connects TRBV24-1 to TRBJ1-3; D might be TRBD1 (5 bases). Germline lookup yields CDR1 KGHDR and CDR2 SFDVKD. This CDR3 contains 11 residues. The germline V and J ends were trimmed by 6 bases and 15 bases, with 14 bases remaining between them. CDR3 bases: TGTGCCACCAGTTCCCACCAAAGGGGATATTTT. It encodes CATSSHQRGYF.

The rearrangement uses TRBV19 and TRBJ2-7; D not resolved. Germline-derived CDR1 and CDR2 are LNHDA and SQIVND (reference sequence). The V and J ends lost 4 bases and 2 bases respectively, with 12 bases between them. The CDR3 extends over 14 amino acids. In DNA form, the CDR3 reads TGTGCCAGTAGTACGTCGGGTTTGCCCTACGAGCAGTACTTC. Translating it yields CASSTSGLPYEQYF.

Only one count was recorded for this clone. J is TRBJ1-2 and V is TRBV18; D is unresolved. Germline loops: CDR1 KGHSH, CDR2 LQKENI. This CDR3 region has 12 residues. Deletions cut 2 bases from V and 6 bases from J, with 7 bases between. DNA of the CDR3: TGTGCCAGCTCACCATCTTTAGATGGCTACACCTTC. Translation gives CASSPSLDGYTF.

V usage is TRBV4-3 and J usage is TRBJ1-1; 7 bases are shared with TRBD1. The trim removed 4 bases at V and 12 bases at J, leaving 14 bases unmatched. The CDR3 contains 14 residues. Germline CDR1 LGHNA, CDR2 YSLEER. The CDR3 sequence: CASSRKQGYKGTFF. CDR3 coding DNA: TGCGCCAGCAGCCGGAAACAGGGGTATAAGGGGACTTTCTTT.

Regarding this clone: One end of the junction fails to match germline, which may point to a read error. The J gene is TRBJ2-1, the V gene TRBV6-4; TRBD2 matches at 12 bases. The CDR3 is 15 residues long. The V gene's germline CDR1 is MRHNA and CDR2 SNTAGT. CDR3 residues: CASSDSGLAGGPTIF. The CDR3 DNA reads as TGTGCCAGCAGTGACTCGGGTCTAGCGGGGGGGCCAACGATCTTC.

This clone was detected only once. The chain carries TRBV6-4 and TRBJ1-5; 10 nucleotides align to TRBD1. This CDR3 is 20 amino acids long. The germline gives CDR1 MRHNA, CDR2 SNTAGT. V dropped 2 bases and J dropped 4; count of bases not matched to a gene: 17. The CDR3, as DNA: TGTGCCAGCAGTGACCCAACTCTTGACAGGGGGCTTTTTCGAAATCAGCCCCAGCATTTT. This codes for CASSDPTLDRGLFRNQPQHF.

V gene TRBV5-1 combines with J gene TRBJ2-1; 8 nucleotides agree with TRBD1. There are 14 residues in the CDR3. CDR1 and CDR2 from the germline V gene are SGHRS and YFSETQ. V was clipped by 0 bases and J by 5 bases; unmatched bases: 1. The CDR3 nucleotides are TGCGCCAGCAGCTTGGGACAGGGGAACAATGAGCAGTTCTTC. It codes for CASSLGQGNNEQFF.

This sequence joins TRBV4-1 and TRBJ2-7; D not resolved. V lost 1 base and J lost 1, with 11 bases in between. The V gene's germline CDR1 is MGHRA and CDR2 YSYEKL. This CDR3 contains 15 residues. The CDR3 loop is CASSQVPSSSYEQYF. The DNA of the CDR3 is TGCGCCAGCAGCCAAGTCCCCAGTTCTTCCTACGAGCAGTACTTC.